The entry that follows covers one TCR beta chain sequence. The authors' processing: Using reference gene primer amplification, nucleated cell counts were estimated. Sequenced by immunoSEQ multiplex PCR; TCRdb stores in-frame clones only, minus some. That table supplies the V and J calls and clone size; D and trimming were determined from the DNA. Seen here are about 60,000 clones, approximately 90% observed once, and the top ten hold approximately 8.8%. This sample stems from a study of blood T cell repertoires in COVID-19. Study background: Acute and convalescent COVID-19 samples came from the United States, Italy and Spain. Sources were T cells, B-cell-depleted T cells, or PBMCs; the material itself was cDNA or gDNA.

Sequencing input: peripheral blood. The source is a human donor with active COVID-19. The donor label of this sample is uncertain.

CDR3 nucleotide sequence: TGTGCCAGCAGTACCAGGACTAGCTCGGGCTACAATGAGCAGTTCTTC. It yields the protein CASSTRTSSGYNEQFF. This rearrangement joins TRBV27 to TRBJ2-1; 8 nucleotides align to TRBD2. The CDR3 is made up of 16 amino acids. Germline values: CDR1 MNHEY, CDR2 SMNVEV (reference sequence). The V segment lost 5 bases and the J segment 3 bases; nucleotides outside the gene matches: 9.